The 21 T cell receptor beta chains below all came from one sample that was sequenced in a study of shared clonotypes between healthy human individuals. Here immunoSEQ multiplex PCR was the method, and the copy in TCRdb shows in-frame clones only, minus some. This table holds over a million clones, around 82% found once. Sequences were obtained from memory CD4+ T cells from PBMCs. The subset: CD45RA-negative fraction. All receptors derive from a man between 18 and 29 years old in good health. Some clones in this sample may be carry-over from other donors' samples.

Details on this clone: Within the sample, other DNA sequences also encode this same CDR3. The chain carries TRBV29-1 and TRBJ2-5; no reliable D call. Germline lookup yields CDR1 SQVTM and CDR2 ANQGSEA. Trimming cost V 3 bases and J 2 bases, with 10 bases left between them. This CDR3 has 13 residues. CDR3 sequence (DNA): TGCAGCGTTGACAGAGGCAGACAAGAGACCCAGTACTTC. Translated: CSVDRGRQETQYF.

The rearrangement uses TRBV7-2 and TRBJ1-5; D gene uncertain. The CDR3 consists of 15 residues. Trimming left V 2 bases short and J 5 bases short, with 13 bases between. The germline CDR1 and CDR2 sequences are SGHTA and FQGNSA. CDR3 in DNA: TGTGCCAGCAGCTTATCCCCCGTAAGTCATCAGCCCCAGCATTTT. It is translated as CASSLSPVSHQPQHF.

Regarding this clone: Other DNA sequences in this sample translate to the same CDR3. J is TRBJ2-1 and V is TRBV5-1, with D maybe TRBD2 (6 bases). CDR3 length: 15 residues. CDR1 is SGHRS and CDR2 is YFSETQ in the germline V gene. The V end lost 0 bases, the J end lost 0 bases, and 7 bases lay between the germline ends. CDR3 region: CASSLAGDSYNEQFF. CDR3 sequence (DNA): TGCGCCAGCAGCTTGGCGGGGGACTCCTACAATGAGCAGTTCTTC.

The chain joins TRBV5-1 to TRBJ2-7, with D possibly being TRBD2 (5 bases). Trimming removed 5 bases at V and 5 bases at J, with 14 bases between. The length of the CDR3 is 13 residues. Germline CDR1 is SGHRS and CDR2 is YFSETQ. This CDR3 reads CASRDPGMDEQYF. CDR3 DNA sequence: TGCGCCAGCAGGGACCCGGGGATGGACGAGCAGTACTTC.

On this clone itself: This same CDR3 is encoded by further DNA sequences in the sample. The chain links TRBV9 to TRBJ2-1, with D tentatively TRBD2 (5 bases). Trimming pared 0 bases from V and 0 bases from J, leaving 7 bases between. This CDR3 spans 15 amino acids. Per the germline V gene, CDR1 is SGDLS and CDR2 is YYNGEE. CDR3 in DNA: TGTGCCAGCAGCGTAGTGGCGGGCTCCTACAATGAGCAGTTCTTC. Protein: CASSVVAGSYNEQFF.

The chain recombines TRBV18 with TRBJ2-7; D perhaps matches TRBD2 (5 bases). Between the trimmed V and J ends, which lost 1 base and 7 bases, there was a span of 17 bases. CDR3 length: 15 amino acids. CDR1 and CDR2 (germline): KGHSH, LQKENI. The CDR3: CASSPLAGEIGEQYF. The CDR3, as DNA: TGTGCCAGCTCACCACTTGCCGGGGAGATAGGGGAGCAGTACTTC. The full variable domain, in which reference TRBV18 and TRBJ2-7 provide the parts outside the CDR3, is NAGVMQNPRHLVRRRGQEARLRCSPMKGHSHVYWYRQLPEEGLKFMVYLQKENIIDESGMPKERFSAEFPKEGPSILRIQQVVRGDSAAYFCASSPLAGEIGEQYFGPGTRLTVT.

This clone was counted many times. The chain combines TRBV4-1 with TRBJ2-3; D call uncertain. V dropped 4 bases and J dropped 3 bases, with 8 bases sitting between them. Germline V gene data show CDR1 as MGHRA and CDR2 as YSYEKL. This CDR3 is 13 amino acids long. The chain's CDR3 is CASSLSPTDTQYF. The CDR3 DNA sequence: TGCGCCAGCAGCCTTAGCCCTACAGATACGCAGTATTTT.

The chain combines TRBV2 with TRBJ2-7; 7 bases are a match to TRBD2. This CDR3 spans 15 amino acids. The J segment lost 3 bases and the V segment lost 7 bases, leaving 12 bases of the junction unmatched. Per the germline V gene, CDR1 is SNHLY and CDR2 is FYNNEI. This chain's CDR3 is CASTYGAGANYEQYF. CDR3 nucleotide sequence: TGTGCCAGCACCTATGGGGCGGGAGCAAACTACGAGCAGTACTTC.

CDR3 amino acids: CASSPGLLNNEQFF. Written as DNA, the CDR3 is TGTGCCAGCTCACCTGGGCTCTTGAACAATGAGCAGTTCTTC. This chain connects TRBV18 to TRBJ2-1; D is unclear. CDR1 KGHSH and CDR2 LQKENI come from the germline V gene. There are 14 residues in the CDR3. V lost 3 bases, J lost 5 bases, and 11 bases lay in between.

On this clone: This may come from a read error, since a much larger clone is one base off. The rearrangement joins TRBV6-5 to TRBJ1-5; D uncertain. Germline assignment: CDR1 MNHEY and CDR2 SVGAGI. V gave up 5 bases and J gave up 3 bases, with 2 bases separating them. The CDR3 extends over 11 amino acids. CDR3 bases: TGTGCCAGCAGTACCAATCAGCCCCAGCATTTT. This encodes CASSTNQPQHF.

V and J are TRBV6-6 and TRBJ1-1; 9 bases are shared with TRBD1. This CDR3 spans 12 amino acids. Germline loops: CDR1 MNHNY, CDR2 SVGAGI (reference sequence). Trimming removed 6 bases from V and 13 bases from J; junction bases left unmatched: 9. As DNA, the CDR3 is TGTGCCAGCAGCCCCCACAGGGGGCTAAGTTTCTTT. Encoded protein: CASSPHRGLSFF.

This clone was seen only a few times. The chain employs TRBV7-2 and TRBJ2-2, with a possible D match to TRBD2 (6 bases). The ends were cut back, 2 bases at V and 0 bases at J, with 10 bases in the middle. The CDR3 consists of 16 residues. CDR1 is SGHTA, CDR2 FQGNSA, per germline. The CDR3 DNA reads TGTGCCAGCAGCTTAAATAGCGGAGCGAACACCGGGGAGCTGTTTTTT. Protein product: CASSLNSGANTGELFF. The full variable domain, in which reference TRBV7-2 and TRBJ2-2 provide the parts outside the CDR3, is GAGVSQSPSNKVTEKGKDVELRCDPISGHTALYWYRQSLGQGLEFLIYFQGNSAPDKSGLPSDRFSAERTGGSVSTLTIQRTQQEDSAVYLCASSLNSGANTGELFFGEGSRLTVL.

The rearrangement joins TRBV30 to TRBJ2-1, with 10 bases aligning to TRBD1. With 3 bases clipped from V and 6 bases from J, the junction kept 2 bases outside the gene matches. The CDR3 extends over 13 amino acids. Germline CDR1 is GTSNPN and CDR2 is SVGIG (reference sequence). CDR3: CAWRGQGINEQFF. The CDR3 region has the DNA TGTGCCTGGAGGGGACAGGGGATCAATGAGCAGTTCTTC. Using reference TRBV30 and TRBJ2-1 for the parts outside the CDR3, the full variable domain is SQTIHQWPATLVQPVGSPLSLECTVEGTSNPNLYWYRQAAGRGLQLLFYSVGIGQISSEVPQNLSASRPQDRQFILSSKKLLLSDSGFYLCAWRGQGINEQFFGPGTRLTVL.

In its sample, this clone was seen a few times. The chain carries TRBV4-1 and TRBJ2-1; no clear D. The germline V and J ends were trimmed by 1 base and 7 bases, with 8 bases remaining between them. The germline V gene has CDR1 MGHRA and CDR2 YSYEKL. The CDR3 totals 13 residues. CDR3 in amino acids: CASSQVDRNEQFF. The DNA for the CDR3 is TGCGCCAGCAGCCAAGTTGATAGGAATGAGCAGTTCTTC.

This chain uses TRBV6-6 with TRBJ1-5; tentative D call: TRBD1 (5 bases). Trimming removed 9 bases from V and 0 bases from J, with 15 bases in between. The CDR3 has 15 amino acids. Germline CDR1 reads MNHNY; CDR2 reads SVGAGI (reference sequence). The CDR3 loop reads CASLRDLYSNQPQHF. The CDR3 DNA reads TGTGCCAGTCTGAGGGACCTTTATAGCAATCAGCCCCAGCATTTT.

For the CDR3, the DNA is TGTGCCAGCAGCCCGCCGGGACTAGCGGGAGAGACCCAGTACTTC. Amino acid sequence: CASSPPGLAGETQYF. This chain connects TRBV7-7 to TRBJ2-5, with 12 bases fitting TRBD2. The germline V gene has CDR1 SSHAT and CDR2 FNYEAQ (reference sequence). The CDR3 sequence is 15 residues long. Trimming took 5 bases from V and 4 from J; bases not matched to a gene: 5.

J is TRBJ2-5 and V is TRBV5-1; a weak D match, TRBD2 (5 bases). The V end lost 0 bases, the J end lost 5 bases, and 11 bases lay between the germline ends. Germline CDR1 is SGHRS and CDR2 is YFSETQ. This CDR3 has 14 amino acids. CDR3 amino acids: CASSLVPGVETQYF. The CDR3, as DNA: TGCGCCAGCAGCTTGGTTCCCGGGGTCGAGACCCAGTACTTC.

The gene calls are TRBV6-1 and TRBJ1-1; D unresolved. Germline CDR1 and CDR2: MNHNS and SASEGT. With 6 bases removed from V and 1 base from J, the gap between germline ends came to 9 bases. CDR3 length: 13 residues. The CDR3 DNA reads TGTGCCAGCAGATTGACGCCGAACACTGAAGCTTTCTTT. As protein: CASRLTPNTEAFF.

A single count supports this clone. V usage is TRBV7-2 and J usage is TRBJ2-5, with 11 bases matching TRBD2. This CDR3 has 16 amino acids. Germline CDR1 is SGHTA and CDR2 is FQGNSA. V was pared by 3 bases and J by 4 bases, with 7 bases of the junction left unmatched. CDR3 coding DNA: TGTGCCAGCAGCTTCCCAAGGCTAGCGGGAGGAGAGACCCAGTACTTC. Encoded protein: CASSFPRLAGGETQYF.

The count of this clone is one. V and J are TRBV29-1 and TRBJ2-7; 7 bases match TRBD2. Germline V gene data show CDR1 as SQVTM and CDR2 as ANQGSEA. The CDR3 sequence is 14 residues long. J gave up 2 bases and V 6 bases, and 10 bases lay outside the gene matches. As DNA, the CDR3 is TGCAGCGTGAAGGGCGGGAGTAGCACCTACGAGCAGTACTTC. Protein: CSVKGGSSTYEQYF.

As regards this clone: In the same sample, other DNA sequences code for this CDR3. The CDR3 is CASSVGGRGSTDTQYF. The CDR3 nucleotides are TGTGCCAGCAGCGTAGGAGGTCGGGGAAGCACAGATACGCAGTATTTT. The rearrangement uses TRBV9 and TRBJ2-3; the D gene is possibly TRBD2 (5 bases). From germline, CDR1 is SGDLS and CDR2 YYNGEE. Trimming took off 0 bases at V and 0 bases at J, with 11 bases between the two ends. The length of the CDR3 is 16 residues. The complete variable domain, with remaining parts taken from reference TRBV9 and TRBJ2-3, reads DSGVTQTPKHLITATGQRVTLRCSPRSGDLSVYWYQQSLDQGLQFLIQYYNGEERAKGNILERFSAQQFPDLHSELNLSSLELGDSALYFCASSVGGRGSTDTQYFGPGTRLTVL.